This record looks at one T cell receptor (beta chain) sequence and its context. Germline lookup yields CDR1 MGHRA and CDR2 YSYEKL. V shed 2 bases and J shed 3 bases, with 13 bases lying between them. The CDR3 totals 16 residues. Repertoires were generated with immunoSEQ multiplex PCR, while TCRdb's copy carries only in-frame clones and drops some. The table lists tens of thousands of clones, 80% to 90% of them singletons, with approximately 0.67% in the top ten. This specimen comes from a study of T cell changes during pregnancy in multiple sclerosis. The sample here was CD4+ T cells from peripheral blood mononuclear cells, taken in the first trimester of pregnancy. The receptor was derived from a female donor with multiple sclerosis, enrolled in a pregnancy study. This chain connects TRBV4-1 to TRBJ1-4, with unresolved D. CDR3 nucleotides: TGCGCCAGCAGCCAATCAGGAACAGCCTCTAATGAAAAACTGTTTTTT. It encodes CASSQSGTASNEKLFF.